The clone carrying this T cell receptor (beta chain) was seen only once. Antigen unknown. An even split of each subset's genomic DNA across several immunoSEQ plates was performed. Profiling relied on immunoSEQ multiplex PCR, and the TCRdb table lists in-frame clones only, not all of them. The sample yields millions of clones, roughly 93% seen once. The record originates from a study of shared clonotypes between healthy human individuals. Study outcomes and limitations: Rarefaction curves obtained for sorted subsets showed sequencing incomplete despite large depth. As a rule, naive subsets had a larger estimated richness than memory subsets.

Germline CDR1 is KGHSH and CDR2 is LQKENI. Trimming cost V 5 bases and J 8 bases, with 22 bases left between them. The CDR3 totals 16 residues. The source is a man between 18 and 35 years old in good health. Some clones in this sample may be carry-over from other donors' samples. Input material: naive CD4+ T cells from PBMCs. Subset described: CD45RA+ positively selected. The V gene is TRBV18, the J gene TRBJ2-1, with D possibly matching TRBD2 (6 bases). The CDR3 DNA sequence: TGTGCCAGCTCATCCCTTAGCGGTTTCTCCATACATGAGCAGTTCTTC. Translated, it gives CASSSLSGFSIHEQFF. Full variable domain (missing parts from reference TRBV18 and TRBJ2-1): NAGVMQNPRHLVRRRGQEARLRCSPMKGHSHVYWYRQLPEEGLKFMVYLQKENIIDESGMPKERFSAEFPKEGPSILRIQQVVRGDSAAYFCASSSLSGFSIHEQFFGPGTRLTVL.